This TCR beta chain appears in the sequencing data of a study of beta chain features in type 1 diabetes. Whole-study results and caveats: All four CD4+ subsets from Type 1 diabetes patients carried moderately but significantly shorter TCRB CDR3s.

The entirety of the isolated RNA underwent reverse transcription, so expressed TCRB transcripts were sequenced. Assay: immunoSEQ multiplex PCR; the TCRdb copy retains only in-frame clones and omits some. Found here are 500,000 to 700,000 clones, less than 20% of them singletons; the top ten hold 0.093%. This clone came up a few times. As yet, its antigen is unknown. Each of the CD4+ naive, central memory, regulatory and stem cell-like memory populations was sorted via CD45RO/CCR7/CD25/CD127/CD95/CD27. Germline assignment: CDR1 SGHTA and CDR2 FQGNSA. Trimming cost V 5 bases and J 4 bases, with 12 bases left between them. The CDR3 extends over 14 amino acids.

The chain carries TRBV7-2 and TRBJ2-1; the D gene is possibly TRBD2 (5 bases). The source of this sequence is a man aged 18 to 30 in good health. The specimen was naive CD4+ T cells from blood. The CDR3 loop is CASSVDSPYNEQFF. CDR3 nucleotide sequence: TGTGCCAGCAGCGTGGACTCACCGTACAATGAGCAGTTCTTC.